The T cell receptor beta chain under discussion was sequenced for a study of technical replicates of blood from four donors. Germline loops: CDR1 SGHRS, CDR2 YFSETQ. The CDR3 covers 16 residues. The V end lost 8 bases, the J end lost 0 bases, and 17 bases lay between the germline ends. Here immunoSEQ multiplex PCR was the method, and the copy in TCRdb shows in-frame clones only, minus some. The sample has about 74,000 clones, 89% seen once. The chain recombines TRBV5-1 with TRBJ1-4; tentative D call: TRBD1 (5 bases). The specimen sequenced was T cells isolated from PBMCs. The sequence came from a human donor in good health. The CDR3 region has the DNA TGCGCCAGGAAGGAGGGACCATTTGCAACTAATGAAAAACTGTTTTTT. It codes for CARKEGPFATNEKLFF.